These 24 T cell receptor beta chains were sequenced from one sample in a study of memory CD4+ T cells and cytomegalovirus serostatus. The sort gate was single viable CD3+CD4+CD8-CD45RO+ cells for memory CD4+ T cells. Data came from immunoSEQ multiplex PCR; TCRdb stores just in-frame clones and leaves some out. The data contain 50,000 to 60,000 clones, 65% to 85% of them singletons. Sequences were obtained from memory CD4+ T cells from blood. These TCRs come from an adult in good health and CMV-seronegative.

The rearrangement uses TRBV6-5 and TRBJ1-2; 8 bases match TRBD1. The junction had 8 bases not matched to a gene; V was cut back by 6 bases and J by 8 bases. This CDR3 has 13 residues. Looked up from germline, CDR1 is MNHEY and CDR2 is SVGAGI. In nucleotides, the CDR3 is TGTGCCAGCAGACTCTACAGGGGGGGAGGCTACACCTTC. Its translation is CASRLYRGGGYTF.

This clone has only one observation. The rearrangement joins TRBV28 to TRBJ1-4; 7 positions agree with TRBD1. CDR1 is MDHEN, CDR2 SYDVKM, per germline. The CDR3 is 15 amino acids. With 5 bases clipped from V and 4 bases from J, the junction kept 7 bases outside the gene matches. The CDR3 region has the DNA TGTGCCAGCAGTACGTACAGGGGTAATAATGAAAAACTGTTTTTT. It is translated as CASSTYRGNNEKLFF.

The chain links TRBV11-1 to TRBJ2-1; 11 bases align to TRBD1. V lost 3 bases, J lost 5 bases, and 3 bases stayed unmatched. This CDR3 is built from 15 residues. Germline values: CDR1 SGHAT, CDR2 FQDESV (reference sequence). The CDR3 nucleotides read TGTGCCAGCAGCTTGGGGACAGGGGGAAACAATGAGCAGTTCTTC. It is translated as CASSLGTGGNNEQFF.

The chain has TRBV9 and TRBJ2-5; the D gene could be TRBD1 or TRBD2 (5 bases each). The CDR3 is made up of 13 amino acids. V was clipped by 1 base and J by 5 bases, with 9 bases between them. CDR1 and CDR2 from the germline V gene are SGDLS and YYNGEE. The CDR3 region has the DNA TGTGCCAGCAGCGTATTCGGGGCGGAGACCCAGTACTTC. Its protein product is CASSVFGAETQYF.

CDR3 amino acids: CASKGSPNYGYTF. In DNA, the CDR3 is TGTGCCAGCAAGGGATCGCCTAACTATGGCTACACCTTC. V gene TRBV28 combines with J gene TRBJ1-2, with D unclear. The germline V and J ends were trimmed by 7 bases and 0 bases, with 9 bases remaining between them. In germline, CDR1 is MDHEN, CDR2 SYDVKM. The CDR3 spans 13 residues.

The gene calls are TRBV29-1 and TRBJ2-5; D is undetermined. Germline values: CDR1 SQVTM, CDR2 ANQGSEA. The V gene lost 3 bases and the J gene lost 5 bases, with 22 bases spanning the gap. This CDR3 region has 16 residues. This CDR3 is CSVDGFASGVGETQYF. The DNA for the CDR3 is TGCAGCGTTGATGGATTTGCGTCGGGTGTGGGGGAGACCCAGTACTTC.

The chain employs TRBV18 and TRBJ1-3; D is uncertain. Germline CDR1 is KGHSH and CDR2 is LQKENI. This CDR3 region has 16 residues. V lost 5 bases, J lost 0 bases, and 14 bases lay in between. CDR3 nucleotides: TGTGCCAGCTCAACGGGAGGTACCGGCTCTGGAAACACCATATATTTT. It encodes CASSTGGTGSGNTIYF. Full variable domain (rest looked up from reference TRBV18 and TRBJ1-3): NAGVMQNPRHLVRRRGQEARLRCSPMKGHSHVYWYRQLPEEGLKFMVYLQKENIIDESGMPKERFSAEFPKEGPSILRIQQVVRGDSAAYFCASSTGGTGSGNTIYFGEGSWLTVV.

The table lists this clone with a few counts. The J gene is TRBJ1-1, the V gene TRBV28, with D possibly being TRBD1 (5 bases). The CDR3 is 8 amino acids. Trimming stripped 8 bases from V and 11 bases from J, with 6 bases between. The germline V gene encodes CDR1 MDHEN and CDR2 SYDVKM. In nucleotides, the CDR3 is TGTGCCAGCGGGGGGGCTTTCTTT. It is translated as CASGGAFF.

The chain joins TRBV29-1 to TRBJ1-2, with D maybe TRBD1 (6 bases). CDR3 length equals 11 residues. V gave up 8 bases and J gave up 8 bases, with 15 bases separating them. Per the germline V gene, CDR1 is SQVTM and CDR2 is ANQGSEA. The CDR3 spells CSHRDTDGYTF. CDR3 nucleotide sequence: TGCAGCCACCGGGACACTGACGGCTACACCTTC.

The chain uses TRBV5-6 and TRBJ1-6; no definite D call. Germline V gives CDR1 SGHDT, CDR2 YYEEEE. This CDR3 region has 13 residues. The V end lost 4 bases, the J end lost 5 bases, and 7 bases lay between the germline ends. The CDR3 DNA reads TGTGCCAGCAGCGCCGCACATAATTCACCCCTCCACTTT. Translating it yields CASSAAHNSPLHF.

CDR3 DNA sequence: TGTGCCAGCAGTTCGGGACACCGAAATGGCTACACCTTC. Its translation is CASSSGHRNGYTF. The chain employs TRBV28 and TRBJ1-2; a possible D gene is TRBD1 (6 bases). Trimming took 4 bases from V and 6 from J, leaving 12 bases between them. Germline CDR1 MDHEN, CDR2 SYDVKM. The CDR3 consists of 13 residues.

The rearrangement uses TRBV10-3 and TRBJ1-3; D is ambiguous. This CDR3 contains 14 residues. Per the germline V gene, CDR1 is ENHRY and CDR2 is SYGVKD. With 7 bases removed from V and 2 bases from J, the gap between germline ends came to 12 bases. The CDR3, as DNA: TGTGCCATCAATAATGGTGGAGCTGGAAACACCATATATTTT. It encodes CAINNGGAGNTIYF.

The chain links TRBV6-5 to TRBJ1-3; D is unclear. The CDR3 is made up of 16 amino acids. Trimming left V 2 bases short and J 2 bases short, with 13 bases between. CDR1 is MNHEY and CDR2 is SVGAGI in the germline V gene. This CDR3 reads CASSYTLQVPGNTIYF. CDR3 in DNA: TGTGCCAGCAGTTACACCCTCCAAGTCCCTGGAAACACCATATATTTT.

This clone appeared a few times. The chain links TRBV5-6 to TRBJ1-1; D gene unclear. The CDR3 extends over 13 amino acids. V gave up 2 bases and J gave up 4 bases, with 9 bases separating them. Germline V gene lookup returns CDR1 SGHDT and CDR2 YYEEEE. CDR3 sequence (DNA): TGTGCCAGCAGCTTTCTCAAGTCCACTGAAGCTTTCTTT. Protein product: CASSFLKSTEAFF.

V gene TRBV27 combines with J gene TRBJ2-5; perhaps TRBD1 as D (5 bases). Trimming took off 2 bases at V and 4 bases at J, with 11 bases between the two ends. Germline CDR1 MNHEY, CDR2 SMNVEV (reference sequence). CDR3 length: 14 amino acids. CDR3: CASSLSRQGETQYF. The DNA of the CDR3 is TGTGCCAGCAGTTTAAGCCGGCAGGGAGAGACCCAGTACTTC.

J is TRBJ2-5 and V is TRBV19; 8 nucleotides align to TRBD1. The trim removed 8 bases at V and 7 bases at J, leaving 15 bases unmatched. The CDR3 extends over 15 amino acids. Germline CDR1 and CDR2: LNHDA and SQIVND (reference sequence). The CDR3 loop reads CASETTGTGAGTQYF. CDR3 in DNA: TGTGCCAGTGAGACGACCGGGACAGGTGCCGGGACCCAGTACTTC.

This rearrangement joins TRBV30 to TRBJ1-4; the match to TRBD1 covers 7 bases. Germline assignment: CDR1 GTSNPN and CDR2 SVGIG (reference sequence). The CDR3 loop spans 13 amino acids. After removal of 3 bases from V and 6 bases from J, the junction contained 4 bases not matched to a gene. The CDR3 here is CAWRGDSYEKLFF. CDR3 DNA: TGTGCCTGGAGAGGGGACAGTTATGAAAAACTGTTTTTT.

The chain uses TRBV7-2 and TRBJ1-1; TRBD1 might be the D (5 bases). CDR3 length: 14 amino acids. The V and J ends lost 4 bases and 6 bases respectively, with 15 bases between them. The germline gives CDR1 SGHTA, CDR2 FQGNSA. In nucleotides, the CDR3 is TGTGCCAGCAGCTCCCAGGGTTCTCGGGCTGAAGCTTTCTTT. Protein: CASSSQGSRAEAFF.

The chain employs TRBV19 and TRBJ1-2; 8 nucleotides line up with TRBD1. The CDR3 runs 16 residues. Trimming cost V 7 bases and J 1 base; bases outside gene matches: 11. Looked up from germline, CDR1 is LNHDA and CDR2 is SQIVND (reference sequence). The CDR3 DNA reads TGTGCCAGTACCTTCAGGACAGGGAGGAGTAACTATGGCTACACCTTC. Encoded protein: CASTFRTGRSNYGYTF.

The J gene is TRBJ2-2, the V gene TRBV5-1; tentative D call: TRBD1 (6 bases). Trimming left V 7 bases short and J 0 bases short, with 7 bases between. This CDR3 has 13 residues. CDR1 is SGHRS, CDR2 YFSETQ, per germline. CDR3 residues: CASGGTNTGELFF. CDR3 DNA sequence: TGCGCCAGCGGGGGCACGAACACCGGGGAGCTGTTTTTT.

The rearrangement uses TRBV7-9 and TRBJ2-5, with D perhaps matching TRBD2 (6 bases). The V end was cut by 5 bases, the J end by 1 base, with 14 bases between. The CDR3 runs 15 residues. Germline V gene sequence: CDR1 SEHNR, CDR2 FQNEAQ (reference sequence). CDR3 in DNA: TGTGCCAGCAGCGACGGGAGTTGGGGCCAAGAGACCCAGTACTTC. Protein: CASSDGSWGQETQYF.

The genes are TRBV28 and TRBJ2-4; possible D gene TRBD1, 6 bases. Germline lookup yields CDR1 MDHEN and CDR2 SYDVKM. The CDR3 has 16 amino acids. The germline V and J ends were trimmed by 6 bases and 1 base, with 16 bases remaining between them. CDR3 residues: CASSQAGVSAKNIQYF. Written as DNA, the CDR3 is TGTGCCAGCAGCCAGGCAGGGGTCTCGGCCAAAAACATTCAGTACTTC.

The V and J genes are TRBV7-2 and TRBJ2-7; 7 nucleotides agree with TRBD2. The CDR3 is made up of 15 amino acids. The V gene end was trimmed by 1 base and the J gene end by 1 base; junction bases not matched to a gene: 4. Germline CDR1 and CDR2: SGHTA and FQGNSA. CDR3 amino acids: CASSLGGGDSYEQYF. DNA of the CDR3: TGTGCCAGCAGCTTAGGTGGGGGGGATTCCTACGAGCAGTACTTC.

CDR3 loop: CASSLVGTAGPNQPQHF. As DNA, the CDR3 is TGTGCCAGCAGCTTAGTTGGAACTGCAGGGCCCAATCAGCCCCAGCATTTT. The chain has TRBV7-2 and TRBJ1-5; TRBD1 is a possible D gene (5 bases). Germline CDR1 reads SGHTA; CDR2 reads FQGNSA. V was cut by 1 base and J by 3 bases, with 16 bases left in between. This CDR3 comprises 17 residues.